This entry lists 32 T cell receptor beta chains sequenced from one sample in a study of blood T cell repertoires in COVID-19. TCRdb's table, derived via immunoSEQ multiplex PCR, lists solely in-frame clones and lacks some. The sample records a few hundred thousand clones, approximately 83% being singletons. The sequencing input was PBMCs or T cells enriched from blood (not recorded which). The source of these receptors is a woman aged 40 to 50 with acute COVID-19.

The chain couples TRBV29-1 to TRBJ2-3; TRBD2 matches 8 bases. The CDR3 consists of 13 residues. V lost 4 bases, J lost 4 bases, and 4 bases stayed unmatched. Germline V gives CDR1 SQVTM, CDR2 ANQGSEA. The CDR3 coding sequence is TGCAGCGTTGTTACCGGGAGGGCAGATACGCAGTATTTT. Translation gives CSVVTGRADTQYF.

This chain connects TRBV2 to TRBJ1-2; D not resolved. CDR1 and CDR2 from the germline V gene are SNHLY and FYNNEI. Trimming took off 7 bases at V and 5 bases at J, with 20 bases between the two ends. The CDR3 totals 15 residues. The CDR3 reads CASNPVEGRSYGYTF. The CDR3 nucleotides read TGTGCCAGCAACCCGGTGGAGGGCAGATCATATGGCTACACCTTC. The whole variable domain, filled in from reference TRBV2 and TRBJ1-2, reads EPEVTQTPSHQVTQMGQEVILRCVPISNHLYFYWYRQILGQKVEFLVSFYNNEISEKSEIFDDQFSVERPDGSNFTLKIRSTKLEDSAMYFCASNPVEGRSYGYTFGSGTRLTVV.

This clone was observed a single time. This rearrangement joins TRBV27 to TRBJ2-7; TRBD2 aligns across 7 bases. CDR1 and CDR2 (germline): MNHEY, SMNVEV (reference sequence). This CDR3 region has 15 residues. V lost 7 bases, J lost 3 bases, and 12 bases stayed unmatched. The CDR3 is CASNVGRGGIYEQYF. The CDR3 DNA reads TGTGCCAGCAATGTAGGGCGGGGAGGGATCTACGAGCAGTACTTC.

The CDR3, as DNA: TGTGCCAGCAGTTCCCAAATGAGCACAGATACGCAGTATTTT. Amino acid sequence: CASSSQMSTDTQYF. V and J are TRBV27 and TRBJ2-3; no clear D. V was pared by 4 bases and J by 0 bases, with 8 bases between. CDR1 is MNHEY and CDR2 is SMNVEV in the germline V gene (reference sequence). The CDR3 is 14 amino acids.

The V gene is TRBV27, the J gene TRBJ2-3; 9 nucleotides match TRBD2. V shed 6 bases and J 5 bases; nucleotides not matched to a gene: 12. Germline-derived CDR1 and CDR2 are MNHEY and SMNVEV (reference sequence). The CDR3 runs 16 residues. Written as DNA, the CDR3 is TGTGCCAGCAGCTTACTACGCGGGAGGGGCATAGATACGCAGTATTTT. Protein: CASSLLRGRGIDTQYF.

The chain combines TRBV2 with TRBJ1-5, with D hard to call. This CDR3 comprises 13 residues. Germline CDR1 reads SNHLY; CDR2 reads FYNNEI. V gave up 9 bases and J gave up 2 bases, with 11 bases separating them. CDR3: CASMYNGNQPQHF. CDR3 DNA: TGTGCCAGTATGTACAATGGCAATCAGCCCCAGCATTTT.

The chain combines TRBV24-1 with TRBJ1-1; D not certain. CDR1 is KGHDR, CDR2 SFDVKD, per germline. V lost 1 base and J 3 bases, leaving 14 bases between the germline ends. There are 16 residues in the CDR3. The DNA of the CDR3 is TGTGCCACCAGTGATTTTAAGTCATATGGGCACACTGAAGCTTTCTTT. Its translation: CATSDFKSYGHTEAFF.

The chain links TRBV19 to TRBJ2-6, with 10 positions matching TRBD1. With 6 bases clipped from V and 4 bases from J, the junction kept 6 bases outside the gene matches. This CDR3 is built from 16 residues. The germline V gene encodes CDR1 LNHDA and CDR2 SQIVND (reference sequence). The CDR3 is CASSNDRGPGANVLTF. For the CDR3, the DNA is TGTGCCAGTAGCAACGACAGGGGGCCAGGGGCCAACGTCCTGACTTTC.

This chain uses TRBV7-2 with TRBJ2-1; D is unresolved. The CDR3 has 15 amino acids. V was shortened by 8 bases and J by 1 base, with 15 bases between the two germline ends. Per germline, CDR1 SGHTA and CDR2 FQGNSA. The CDR3 reads CASAFGGSSYNEQFF. CDR3 sequence (DNA): TGTGCCAGCGCCTTCGGCGGCTCATCCTACAATGAGCAGTTCTTC.

To note about this clone: The junction shows a germline mismatch at one end, possibly a read error. This chain joins TRBV14 and TRBJ2-3; 9 nucleotides line up with TRBD1. The CDR3 is 13 amino acids. Germline V gene lookup returns CDR1 SGHDN and CDR2 FVKESK. The CDR3, as DNA: TGTGCCAGCAGCCAAGATCACGGGACAGGGAGAGATTTT. Translated, it gives CASSQDHGTGRDF.

The chain has TRBV3-1 (or the pseudogene TRBV3-2) and TRBJ2-3; D unclear. Germline V gene lookup returns CDR1 LGHDT and CDR2 YNNKEL (reference sequence). V lost 0 bases and J lost 12, with 16 bases in between. The CDR3 is made up of 14 amino acids. The CDR3 loop reads CASSQDILVIAQYF. In DNA form, the CDR3 reads TGTGCCAGCAGCCAAGACATTCTAGTTATCGCCCAGTATTTT.

The V call is TRBV5-5, the J call TRBJ1-1; D gene unclear. There are 12 residues in the CDR3. Germline CDR1 and CDR2: SGHKS and YYEKEE (reference sequence). V was clipped by 6 bases and J by 4 bases, with 10 bases between them. CDR3 sequence reads: CASTSGGTEAFF. The CDR3 DNA follows: TGTGCCAGCACCTCCGGAGGCACTGAAGCTTTCTTT. Combining the CDR3 with reference TRBV5-5 and TRBJ1-1 gives the whole variable domain DAGVTQSPTHLIKTRGQQVTLRCSPISGHKSVSWYQQVLGQGPQFIFQYYEKEERGRGNFPDRFSARQFPNYSSELNVNALLLGDSALYLCASTSGGTEAFFGQGTRLTVV.

The chain combines TRBV7-3 with TRBJ1-1; D might be TRBD1 (5 bases). With 5 bases removed from V and 5 bases from J, the gap between germline ends came to 18 bases. Looked up from germline, CDR1 is SGHTA and CDR2 is FQGTGA. This CDR3 region has 15 residues. The CDR3 spells CASSPTPSRETEAFF. In nucleotides, the CDR3 is TGTGCCAGCAGCCCAACCCCCAGCAGGGAAACTGAAGCTTTCTTT.

This sequence joins TRBV7-9 and TRBJ2-1; D might be TRBD2 (6 bases). The CDR3 covers 15 residues. V shed 3 bases and J shed 5 bases, with 14 bases lying between them. Germline CDR1 is SEHNR and CDR2 is FQNEAQ (reference sequence). Written as DNA, the CDR3 is TGTGCCAGCAGCTTTAGCGGACGGACGAACAATGAGCAGTTCTTC. It yields the protein CASSFSGRTNNEQFF.

This chain joins TRBV7-9 and TRBJ2-7; D possibly corresponds to TRBD1 (7 bases). Germline CDR1 is SEHNR and CDR2 is FQNEAQ (reference sequence). Trimming removed 3 bases from V and 4 bases from J, with 13 bases in between. The CDR3 contains 14 residues. The CDR3: CASSLVAGGYEQYF. The DNA for the CDR3 is TGTGCCAGCAGCTTGGTCGCAGGGGGGTACGAGCAGTACTTC.

V usage is TRBV5-1 and J usage is TRBJ2-5, with 8 bases identical to TRBD2. CDR3 length equals 15 residues. V was clipped by 4 bases and J by 5 bases; unmatched bases: 10. Germline V CDR1 and CDR2: SGHRS, YFSETQ. The CDR3 DNA sequence: TGCGCCAGCAGCCCGGGACTAGTTGGGGGTGAGACCCAGTACTTC. Translated: CASSPGLVGGETQYF.

The rearrangement links TRBV9 to TRBJ2-1; possible D gene TRBD2, 5 bases. V was cut by 0 bases and J by 6 bases, with 10 bases left in between. Looked up from germline, CDR1 is SGDLS and CDR2 is YYNGEE. The CDR3 consists of 14 residues. The chain's CDR3 is CASSVELAGNEQFF. The CDR3 nucleotides are TGTGCCAGCAGCGTAGAGCTAGCAGGCAATGAGCAGTTCTTC.

This clone came up once. This chain links TRBV6-1 with TRBJ2-5, with D maybe TRBD2 (6 bases). The CDR3 sequence is 14 residues long. In germline, CDR1 is MNHNS, CDR2 SASEGT. Trimming pared 2 bases from V and 3 bases from J, leaving 10 bases between. In DNA form, the CDR3 reads TGTGCCAGCAGTGAAACCGGGAGCGAAGAGACCCAGTACTTC. It is translated as CASSETGSEETQYF.

The chain combines TRBV19 with TRBJ1-5; TRBD1 matches 10 bases. Germline CDR1 LNHDA, CDR2 SQIVND (reference sequence). The CDR3 spans 17 residues. V dropped 5 bases and J dropped 3; count of bases not matched to a gene: 10. The DNA for the CDR3 is TGTGCCAGTAGTCCTGGGGACAGGGGCATCTCCAATCAGCCCCAGCATTTT. Translation: CASSPGDRGISNQPQHF.

CDR3: CASRPTGGRYGYTF. In DNA, the CDR3 is TGTGCCAGCAGACCAACAGGGGGCCGGTATGGCTACACCTTC. The chain uses TRBV28 and TRBJ1-2; TRBD1 matches at 9 bases. This CDR3 region has 14 residues. CDR1 MDHEN and CDR2 SYDVKM come from the germline V gene. The V and J ends lost 6 bases and 5 bases, in that order; junction bases with no gene match: 7.

This chain connects TRBV7-9 to TRBJ2-5, with D possibly being TRBD2 (5 bases). V dropped 3 bases and J dropped 4 bases, with 12 bases sitting between them. The CDR3 consists of 14 residues. Germline loops: CDR1 SEHNR, CDR2 FQNEAQ (reference sequence). CDR3 sequence (DNA): TGTGCCAGCAGCTTGGACTGGGGTGGAGAGACCCAGTACTTC. It codes for CASSLDWGGETQYF.

This chain joins TRBV11-2 and TRBJ2-1; maybe TRBD2 (6 bases). The CDR3 totals 17 residues. CDR1 SGHAT and CDR2 FQNNGV come from the germline V gene. V was shortened by 2 bases and J by 2 bases, with 16 bases between the two germline ends. The CDR3 bases are TGTGCCAGCAGCTTAAGAGAGGACTACCGGACCTACAATGAGCAGTTCTTC. This codes for CASSLREDYRTYNEQFF.

The chain couples TRBV19 to TRBJ2-7, with D maybe TRBD2 (6 bases). Trimming removed 3 bases at V and 12 bases at J, with 12 bases between. The CDR3 is 11 amino acids. Germline V gene lookup returns CDR1 LNHDA and CDR2 SQIVND (reference sequence). DNA for the CDR3: TGTGCCAGTAGTATGGGGACTGTGTGGTACTTC. This translates into CASSMGTVWYF.

V is TRBV6-5 and J is TRBJ1-3; D call uncertain. The CDR3 spans 14 residues. CDR1 and CDR2 (germline): MNHEY, SVGAGI. Between the trimmed V and J ends, which lost 6 bases and 0 bases, there was a span of 9 bases. For the CDR3, the DNA is TGTGCCAGCAGCCTAGCCATCTCTGGAAACACCATATATTTT. It encodes CASSLAISGNTIYF.

The chain combines TRBV15 with TRBJ1-6; 7 bases align to TRBD1. V lost 3 bases to trimming and J lost 16 bases; unmatched junction nucleotides: 9. The CDR3 runs 13 residues. Per germline, CDR1 LNHNV and CDR2 YYDKDF (reference sequence). The CDR3: CATSRDRTGLLHF. The CDR3 coding sequence is TGTGCCACCAGCAGGGATCGGACAGGACTACTCCACTTT.

The chain combines TRBV4-2 with TRBJ1-1, with 12 bases aligning to TRBD1. The germline V gene encodes CDR1 LGHNA and CDR2 YNFKEQ. The V and J ends lost 1 base and 6 bases, in that order; junction bases with no gene match: 6. The CDR3 is 16 residues long. CDR3 sequence: CASSQGGTGGSAEAFF. The CDR3 DNA follows: TGTGCCAGCAGCCAAGGGGGGACAGGGGGCTCGGCTGAAGCTTTCTTT.

V usage is TRBV3-1 (or the pseudogene TRBV3-2) and J usage is TRBJ1-2, with D maybe TRBD1 (6 bases). Trimming took off 0 bases at V and 4 bases at J, with 12 bases between the two ends. Germline CDR1 and CDR2: LGHDT and YNNKEL (reference sequence). The CDR3 loop spans 15 amino acids. The CDR3 DNA reads as TGTGCCAGCAGCCAAGATGGGAGAGGGGGCTATGGCTACACCTTC. Encoded protein: CASSQDGRGGYGYTF.

This clone appeared once. The chain combines TRBV7-9 with TRBJ1-4; 11 bases agree with TRBD1. The trim removed 4 bases at V and 8 bases at J, leaving 6 bases unmatched. Germline loops: CDR1 SEHNR, CDR2 FQNEAQ (reference sequence). The CDR3 is 15 residues long. CDR3 sequence: CASSSGQGVGEKLFF. CDR3 nucleotides: TGTGCCAGCAGCTCGGGACAGGGGGTAGGGGAAAAACTGTTTTTT.

CDR3: CATRTSGTRSSYEQYF. For the CDR3, the DNA is TGTGCCACCCGGACTAGCGGGACTCGAAGCTCCTACGAGCAGTACTTC. The rearrangement links TRBV19 to TRBJ2-7, with 12 positions matching TRBD2. The CDR3 spans 16 residues. The germline V gene encodes CDR1 LNHDA and CDR2 SQIVND (reference sequence). V lost 10 bases and J lost 0; bases outside the gene matches: 10.

V is TRBV27 and J is TRBJ2-1, with 7 bases identical to TRBD1. This CDR3 comprises 15 residues. Per the germline V gene, CDR1 is MNHEY and CDR2 is SMNVEV (reference sequence). The V segment lost 6 bases and the J segment 0 bases; nucleotides outside the gene matches: 5. In nucleotides, the CDR3 is TGTGCCAGCAGGTCGACAGGGAGCTCCTACAATGAGCAGTTCTTC. Encoded protein: CASRSTGSSYNEQFF.

This chain uses TRBV21-1 with TRBJ2-5; the D call of TRBD2 is as the table states it, not checked on the DNA. TRBV21-1 is assigned pseudogene status. The CDR3 has 15 amino acids. The CDR3 here is CASSFPGILVETQYF. CDR3 coding DNA: TGTGCCAGCAGCTTCCCGGGAATCTTGGTTGAGACCCAGTACTTC.

V usage is TRBV6-1 and J usage is TRBJ1-5; 9 nucleotides align to TRBD1. The CDR3 runs 15 residues. Losses at the gene ends were 2 bases for V and 4 bases for J; bases not matched to a gene: 3. Germline CDR1 and CDR2: MNHNS and SASEGT. In DNA form, the CDR3 reads TGTGCCAGCAGTGAACGTGGGACAGGGAATCAGCCCCAGCATTTT. This translates into CASSERGTGNQPQHF.